This T cell receptor (beta chain) was identified in a study of cytomegalovirus exposure and HLA in healthy donors. Whole-study context: Early on, a data release was issued that held approximately 78 million unique TCRs from HLA-typed donors. Findings and limits, study-wide: Reported performance of the classifier showed diagnosis of cytomegalovirus status with high specificity and sensitivity.

PCR used 60 Vbeta primers and 13 Jbeta primers. Some clones are missing from TCRdb's copy, which holds only in-frame ones; the method was immunoSEQ multiplex PCR. The data show around 100,000 clones, approximately 64% seen once. This clone was observed a few times. The target antigen is unknown. This receptor was obtained from a woman in her forties or fifties in good health and CMV-seronegative. The sample comprised PBMCs.

Here the CDR3 reads CASSLAEGSSYNEQFF. CDR3 nucleotides: TGTGCCAGCAGCTTAGCGGAGGGGAGCTCCTACAATGAGCAGTTCTTC. The rearrangement links TRBV7-9 to TRBJ2-1; tentative D call: TRBD2 (6 bases). CDR3 length equals 16 residues. Germline V gene data show CDR1 as SEHNR and CDR2 as FQNEAQ (reference sequence). Trimming left V 0 bases short and J 0 bases short, with 9 bases between.